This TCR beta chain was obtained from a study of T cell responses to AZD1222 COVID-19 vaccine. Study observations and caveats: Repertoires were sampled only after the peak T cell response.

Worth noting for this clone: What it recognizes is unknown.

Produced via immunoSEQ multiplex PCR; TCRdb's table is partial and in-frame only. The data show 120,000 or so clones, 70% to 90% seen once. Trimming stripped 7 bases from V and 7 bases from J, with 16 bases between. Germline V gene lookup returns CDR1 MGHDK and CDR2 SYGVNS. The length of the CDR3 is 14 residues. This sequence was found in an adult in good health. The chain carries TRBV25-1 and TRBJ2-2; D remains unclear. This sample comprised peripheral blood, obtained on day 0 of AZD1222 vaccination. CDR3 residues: CASTPYWDGGELFF. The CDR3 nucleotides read TGTGCCAGCACCCCCTACTGGGATGGCGGGGAGCTGTTTTTT.